This T cell receptor (beta chain) was identified in a study of blood T cells in healthy people across ages. With 0 bases removed from V and 6 bases from J, the gap between germline ends came to 14 bases. CDR1 and CDR2 (germline): LNHDA, SQIVND (reference sequence). This CDR3 is 15 amino acids long. PCR was performed a second time for roughly 7 to 11 cycles using a sample-barcoded 5' primer and a J-beta primer mix. TCRdb ran MiXCR on the 5' RACE reads and lists one entry per CDR3 protein. The repertoire includes more than 650,000 distinct CDR3 sequences, roughly 20% of them detected once, and roughly a fifth sits in the top ten.

The sample consisted of blood. This TCR was recovered from a man aged 65 to 79 in good health. The rearrangement joins TRBV19 to TRBJ1-1; no reliable D call. The CDR3 nucleotides read TGTGCCAGTAGTATAGATCCGGGCCTTGGGGCTGAAGCTTTCTTT. Translated, it gives CASSIDPGLGAEAFF.